This T cell receptor (beta chain) emerged from a study of blood T cell repertoires in COVID-19. Across the whole study: Samples representing acute and convalescent COVID-19 were sourced from the United States, Italy and Spain.

Clones were read by immunoSEQ multiplex PCR, and TCRdb kept only the in-frame ones, dropping some. The sample consists of approximately 400,000 clones, approximately 93% of them appearing once. Grouping used clinical history reported by participants in a survey and questionnaire. CDR1 is LGHDT, CDR2 YNNKEL, per germline (reference sequence). The V and J ends lost 5 bases and 1 base respectively, with 6 bases between them. The CDR3 sequence is 14 residues long. The chain uses TRBV3-1 (or the pseudogene TRBV3-2) and TRBJ2-6; D unresolved. This receptor was identified in a woman in her thirties or forties who had been exposed to COVID-19. What was sequenced was PBMCs or T cells enriched from blood (not recorded which). The DNA of the CDR3 is TGTGCCAGCAGCAAGAGTTCTGGGGCCAACGTCCTGACTTTC. Residues: CASSKSSGANVLTF.